Shown below are 20 T cell receptor beta chains from a single sample sequenced in a study of blood T cell repertoires in COVID-19. Clones were read by immunoSEQ multiplex PCR, and TCRdb kept only the in-frame ones, dropping some. The data contain roughly 160,000 clones, approximately 86% of them singletons. The specimen was peripheral blood. The origin of the receptors is a man older than 75 with COVID-19, enrolled during active disease.

This chain uses TRBV5-5 with TRBJ1-1; tentatively, D is TRBD1 (6 bases). V shed 1 base and J shed 6 bases, with 10 bases lying between them. This CDR3 has 13 residues. Germline loops: CDR1 SGHKS, CDR2 YYEKEE (reference sequence). The CDR3 nucleotides read TGTGCCAGCAGCTTGCAGGGGCCCGCTGAAGCTTTCTTT. Its translation is CASSLQGPAEAFF.

The V and J genes are TRBV3-1 (or the pseudogene TRBV3-2) and TRBJ1-4; tentative D call: TRBD1 (6 bases). The CDR3 has 17 residues. V was clipped by 2 bases and J by 7 bases, with 20 bases between them. The germline V gene has CDR1 LGHDT and CDR2 YNNKEL (reference sequence). CDR3 sequence: CASSQTRTEPVREKLFF. CDR3 DNA: TGTGCCAGCAGCCAAACTCGGACAGAACCCGTACGTGAAAAACTGTTTTTT.

J is TRBJ1-6 and V is TRBV5-5; 10 bases line up with TRBD1. Germline CDR1 reads SGHKS; CDR2 reads YYEKEE (reference sequence). V lost 2 bases, J lost 7 bases, and 3 bases stayed unmatched. The CDR3 is made up of 15 amino acids. The CDR3, as DNA: TGTGCCAGCAGCTTCCCGGGACAGGGGAATTCACCCCTCCACTTT. This encodes CASSFPGQGNSPLHF.

The chain employs TRBV5-1 and TRBJ2-2, with 9 bases aligning to TRBD1. Germline V gene lookup returns CDR1 SGHRS and CDR2 YFSETQ. Unmatched junction bases numbered 1, after V lost 4 bases and J lost 0 bases. This CDR3 has 15 residues. Here the CDR3 reads CASSRTGANTGELFF. The CDR3 DNA reads as TGCGCCAGCAGCAGGACAGGGGCGAACACCGGGGAGCTGTTTTTT.

The chain joins TRBV2 to TRBJ2-3, with D perhaps matching TRBD2 (5 bases). The ends were cut back, 8 bases at V and 5 bases at J, with 14 bases in the middle. Germline V lookup: CDR1 SNHLY, CDR2 FYNNEI. The length of the CDR3 is 13 residues. CDR3 region: CASQVVAGDTQYF. The CDR3 DNA follows: TGTGCCAGCCAGGTGGTCGCGGGAGATACGCAGTATTTT.

The chain has TRBV6-6 and TRBJ1-2; possibly TRBD1 for D (6 bases). CDR1 and CDR2 (germline): MNHNY, SVGAGI (reference sequence). The CDR3 is 19 amino acids. V was cut by 5 bases and J by 1 base, with 26 bases left in between. For the CDR3, the DNA is TGTGCCAGCAGTCGAAAGGGGGGGGGAGGGGCCGCCCTTAACTATGGCTACACCTTC. Protein: CASSRKGGGGAALNYGYTF.

This chain joins TRBV19 and TRBJ2-7; 9 nucleotides line up with TRBD1. The CDR3 has 14 residues. The germline CDR1 and CDR2 sequences are LNHDA and SQIVND (reference sequence). Trimming removed 5 bases from V and 4 bases from J; junction bases left unmatched: 6. CDR3 in amino acids: CASSEQGASYEQYF. CDR3 coding DNA: TGTGCCAGTAGTGAACAGGGGGCAAGTTACGAGCAGTACTTC.

The chain carries TRBV27 and TRBJ2-3; 10 positions agree with TRBD1. The V segment lost 6 bases and the J segment 3 bases; nucleotides outside the gene matches: 9. The CDR3 is made up of 16 amino acids. Germline loops: CDR1 MNHEY, CDR2 SMNVEV (reference sequence). The CDR3 region has the DNA TGTGCCAGCAGCCAGTCGGGACAGGGGTATACAGATACGCAGTATTTT. It yields the protein CASSQSGQGYTDTQYF.

The chain recombines TRBV9 with TRBJ1-2; D perhaps matches TRBD1 (6 bases). This CDR3 has 15 amino acids. Per germline, CDR1 SGDLS and CDR2 YYNGEE. The V end was cut by 3 bases, the J end by 0 bases, with 12 bases between. CDR3 nucleotide sequence: TGTGCCAGCAGCGCTAACAGGGTAGCTAACTATGGCTACACCTTC. It codes for CASSANRVANYGYTF.

The chain links TRBV11-2 to TRBJ1-3; TRBD1 matches 7 bases. The CDR3 spans 16 residues. CDR1 and CDR2 from the germline V gene are SGHAT and FQNNGV. V lost 6 bases and J lost 0; bases outside the gene matches: 8. The CDR3 nucleotides are TGTGCCAGCAGAGTTACAGGGGCTACCTCTGGAAACACCATATATTTT. Translation: CASRVTGATSGNTIYF.

The chain is built from TRBV20-1 and TRBJ2-3; D remains unclear. The CDR3 has 11 amino acids. Germline assignment: CDR1 DFQATT and CDR2 SNEGSKA (reference sequence). Trimming left V 3 bases short and J 3 bases short, with 4 bases between. DNA for the CDR3: TGCAGTGCTAGCCTTACAGATACGCAGTATTTT. Protein product: CSASLTDTQYF.

CDR3 protein: CASSQDRHKKLFF. As DNA, the CDR3 is TGTGCCAGCAGCCAAGATCGACATAAGAAACTGTTTTTT. This sequence joins TRBV4-2 and TRBJ1-4; D not resolved. With 0 bases removed from V and 11 bases from J, the gap between germline ends came to 10 bases. The CDR3 sequence is 13 residues long. Per the germline V gene, CDR1 is LGHNA and CDR2 is YNFKEQ.

The chain couples TRBV12-3 or TRBV12-4 to TRBJ2-2, with D possibly TRBD2 on 5 matching bases. V dropped 2 bases and J dropped 5 bases, with 6 bases sitting between them. This CDR3 is 13 amino acids long. CDR3 DNA sequence: TGTGCCAGCAGTTTAAGGGAGACCGGGGAGCTGTTTTTT. It specifies CASSLRETGELFF.

This clone was recorded only once. The V and J genes are TRBV5-1 and TRBJ1-1, with 8 bases fitting TRBD1. Germline V gene lookup returns CDR1 SGHRS and CDR2 YFSETQ. V gave up 0 bases and J gave up 5 bases; unmatched junction bases: 18. The CDR3 totals 19 residues. DNA of the CDR3: TGCGCCAGCAGCTTGGTAGTTACGTTCGGGGACAGGAGGGGAACTGAAGCTTTCTTT. It codes for CASSLVVTFGDRRGTEAFF.

The chain joins TRBV5-5 to TRBJ1-3, with 9 bases fitting TRBD1. The CDR3 consists of 15 residues. CDR1 SGHKS and CDR2 YYEKEE come from the germline V gene (reference sequence). The V and J ends lost 4 bases and 4 bases, in that order; junction bases with no gene match: 6. CDR3 in amino acids: CASSPGQGIGNTIYF. CDR3 coding DNA: TGTGCCAGCAGCCCGGGACAGGGCATAGGAAACACCATATATTTT.

V gene TRBV6-5 combines with J gene TRBJ2-7; the match to TRBD2 covers 8 bases. Germline trimming cut 4 bases from V and 7 bases from J; bases unmatched to any gene: 12. Germline lookup yields CDR1 MNHEY and CDR2 SVGAGI. The CDR3 has 15 residues. The CDR3 coding sequence is TGTGCCAGCAGTTCGCAAGCGGGGGCCCAGGGAGAGCAGTACTTC. It encodes CASSSQAGAQGEQYF.

This chain connects TRBV5-1 to TRBJ2-3; 13 bases agree with TRBD2. Germline V lookup: CDR1 SGHRS, CDR2 YFSETQ. After removal of 0 bases from V and 6 bases from J, the junction contained 4 bases not matched to a gene. The CDR3 is made up of 16 amino acids. The CDR3: CASSLELAGGPDTQYF. The DNA for the CDR3 is TGCGCCAGCAGCTTGGAACTAGCGGGGGGGCCGGATACGCAGTATTTT.

This CDR3 reads CASSKQGGTEAFF. In DNA, the CDR3 is TGTGCCAGTAGTAAACAGGGGGGCACTGAAGCTTTCTTT. This chain links TRBV19 with TRBJ1-1; 8 bases line up with TRBD1. The length of the CDR3 is 13 residues. The junction had 2 bases not matched to a gene; V was cut back by 4 bases and J by 4 bases. CDR1 is LNHDA, CDR2 SQIVND, per germline (reference sequence).

The gene calls are TRBV5-1 and TRBJ1-2, with D unresolved. CDR1 SGHRS and CDR2 YFSETQ come from the germline V gene. The CDR3 contains 11 residues. Trimming pared 3 bases from V and 6 bases from J, leaving 6 bases between. The CDR3 DNA follows: TGCGCCAGCAGCTCTCTCGATGGCTACACCTTC. This sequence encodes CASSSLDGYTF.

The chain uses TRBV5-6 and TRBJ1-3, with D uncertain. Deletions cut 5 bases from V and 0 bases from J, with 12 bases between. Per germline, CDR1 SGHDT and CDR2 YYEEEE. The CDR3 consists of 15 residues. The CDR3 sequence is CASRWTGSSGNTIYF. CDR3 coding DNA: TGTGCCAGCAGGTGGACCGGGAGCTCTGGAAACACCATATATTTT.